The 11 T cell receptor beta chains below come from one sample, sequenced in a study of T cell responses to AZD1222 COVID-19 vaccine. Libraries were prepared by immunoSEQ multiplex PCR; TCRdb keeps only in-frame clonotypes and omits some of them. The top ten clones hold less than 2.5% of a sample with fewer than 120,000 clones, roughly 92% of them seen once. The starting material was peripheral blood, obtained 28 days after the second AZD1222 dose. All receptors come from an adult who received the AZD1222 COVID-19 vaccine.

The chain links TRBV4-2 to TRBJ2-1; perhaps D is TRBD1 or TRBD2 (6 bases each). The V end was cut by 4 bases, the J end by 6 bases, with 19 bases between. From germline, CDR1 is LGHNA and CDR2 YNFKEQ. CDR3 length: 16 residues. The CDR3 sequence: CASSPLGFEGGNEQFF. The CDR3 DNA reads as TGTGCCAGCAGCCCCCTAGGGTTCGAGGGGGGCAATGAGCAGTTCTTC.

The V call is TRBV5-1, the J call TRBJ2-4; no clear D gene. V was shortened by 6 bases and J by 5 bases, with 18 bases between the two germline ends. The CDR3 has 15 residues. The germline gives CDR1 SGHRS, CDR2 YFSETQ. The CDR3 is CASKPLVGGENIQYF. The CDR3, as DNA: TGCGCCAGCAAGCCCTTAGTGGGCGGAGAAAACATTCAGTACTTC.

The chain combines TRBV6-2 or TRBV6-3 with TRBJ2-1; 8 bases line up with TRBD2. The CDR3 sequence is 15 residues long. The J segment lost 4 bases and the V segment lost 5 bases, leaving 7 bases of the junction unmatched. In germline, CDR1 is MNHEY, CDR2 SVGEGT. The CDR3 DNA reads TGTGCCAGCAGTACTACCCAGCGGGGGTACAATGAGCAGTTCTTC. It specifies CASSTTQRGYNEQFF.

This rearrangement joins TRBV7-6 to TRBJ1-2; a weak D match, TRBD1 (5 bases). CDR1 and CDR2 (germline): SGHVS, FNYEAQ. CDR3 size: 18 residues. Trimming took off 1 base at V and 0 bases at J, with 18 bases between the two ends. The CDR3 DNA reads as TGTGCCAGCAGCTTAGAATTTCCAGGGCCAAGCCCTAACTATGGCTACACCTTC. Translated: CASSLEFPGPSPNYGYTF.

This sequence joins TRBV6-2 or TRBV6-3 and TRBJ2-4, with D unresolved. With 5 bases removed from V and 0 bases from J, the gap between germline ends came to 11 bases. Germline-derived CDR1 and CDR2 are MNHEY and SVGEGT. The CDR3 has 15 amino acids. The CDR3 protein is CASSTRTLAKNIQYF. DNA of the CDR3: TGTGCCAGCAGTACCCGAACCCTAGCCAAAAACATTCAGTACTTC.

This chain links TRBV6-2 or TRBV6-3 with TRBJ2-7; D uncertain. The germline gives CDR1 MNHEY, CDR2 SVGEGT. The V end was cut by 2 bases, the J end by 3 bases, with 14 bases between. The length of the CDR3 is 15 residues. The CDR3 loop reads CASSYIKTSDYEQYF. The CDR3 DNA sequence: TGTGCCAGCAGTTACATTAAGACAAGTGACTACGAGCAGTACTTC.

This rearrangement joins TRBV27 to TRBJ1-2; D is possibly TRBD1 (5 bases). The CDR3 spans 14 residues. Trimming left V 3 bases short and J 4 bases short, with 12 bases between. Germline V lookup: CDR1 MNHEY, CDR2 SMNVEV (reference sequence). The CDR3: CASSFLSGTYGYTF. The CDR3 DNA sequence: TGTGCCAGCAGTTTCCTTAGTGGGACCTATGGCTACACCTTC.

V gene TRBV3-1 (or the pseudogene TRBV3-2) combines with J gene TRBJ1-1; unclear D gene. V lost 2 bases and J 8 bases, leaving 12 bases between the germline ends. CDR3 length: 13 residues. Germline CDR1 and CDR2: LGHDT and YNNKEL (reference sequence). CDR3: CASSQIGVSEAFF. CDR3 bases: TGTGCCAGCAGCCAAATCGGGGTTAGCGAAGCTTTCTTT.

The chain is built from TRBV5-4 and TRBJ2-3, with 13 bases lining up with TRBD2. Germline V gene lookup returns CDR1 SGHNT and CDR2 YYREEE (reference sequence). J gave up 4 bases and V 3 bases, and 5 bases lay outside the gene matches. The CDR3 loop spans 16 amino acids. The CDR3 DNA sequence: TGTGCCAGCAGCTCCGCTACTAGCGGGGGGGCAGATACGCAGTATTTT. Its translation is CASSSATSGGADTQYF.

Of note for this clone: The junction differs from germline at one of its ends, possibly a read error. The CDR3: CAGSRSGTGGAGGSYEQYF. DNA of the CDR3: TGCGCCGGCAGCCGATCCGGGACAGGGGGTGCCGGAGGCTCCTACGAGCAGTACTTC. V is TRBV4-3 and J is TRBJ2-7; 11 positions agree with TRBD1. The CDR3 runs 19 residues. The germline V gene encodes CDR1 LGHNA and CDR2 YSLEER.

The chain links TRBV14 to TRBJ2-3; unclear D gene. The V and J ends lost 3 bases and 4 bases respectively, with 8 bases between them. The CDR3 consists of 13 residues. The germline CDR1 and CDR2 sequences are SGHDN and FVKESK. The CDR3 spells CASSQEFADTQYF. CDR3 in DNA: TGTGCCAGCAGCCAGGAATTCGCAGATACGCAGTATTTT.